This TCR beta chain was retrieved from a study of OX40 agonist ivuxolimab in advanced cancers. About the study: Having had anti-PD-1, anti-PD-L1 or anti-CTLA-4 therapy before was allowed, and 40% to 45% had some.

Whole-study findings and limits: Researchers report that CD8+ T cells had, on average, more expanded clones than CD4+. Antigen targets of the expanded peripheral T cells went undetermined.

Concerning this clone: The antigen is not known.

Here immunoSEQ multiplex PCR was the method, and the copy in TCRdb shows in-frame clones only, minus some. The sample records 70,000 to 95,000 clones, about 90% being singletons. Trimming removed 1 base from V and 6 bases from J, with 13 bases in between. Germline V gene lookup returns CDR1 SGHVS and CDR2 FQNEAQ. CDR3 length equals 15 residues. This clonotype was obtained from an adult with an advanced solid tumor such as melanoma, head and neck, liver or kidney cancer. This rearrangement joins TRBV7-8 to TRBJ2-1; D may be TRBD1 (5 bases). The sample was CD4+ or CD8+ T cells sorted from blood, taken in a trial of the OX40 agonist ivuxolimab. The chain's CDR3 is CASSLDGSGSNEQFF. The CDR3 DNA reads as TGTGCCAGCAGCTTAGATGGTTCAGGGTCCAATGAGCAGTTCTTC.